This T cell receptor beta chain was identified during a study of blood T cell repertoires in COVID-19. Study-level background: Sample material is recorded as cDNA or gDNA derived from T cells, B-cell-depleted T cells, or PBMCs.

Losses at the gene ends were 6 bases for V and 4 bases for J; bases not matched to a gene: 15. The length of the CDR3 is 18 residues. CDR1 is LGHNA, CDR2 YNFKEQ, per germline. The table came from immunoSEQ multiplex PCR; TCRdb's copy has only in-frame clones and leaves some out. This table has 150,000 or so clones, roughly 85% appearing once. The source is a woman in her 50s with COVID-19, enrolled during active disease. The V gene is TRBV4-2, the J gene TRBJ2-2; 9 bases line up with TRBD1. The sequenced sample consisted of peripheral blood. CDR3 protein: CASRPGQGIWAVTGELFF. CDR3 in DNA: TGTGCCAGCAGACCGGGACAGGGTATTTGGGCGGTCACCGGGGAGCTGTTTTTT.